The clone carrying this T cell receptor (beta chain) was seen many times. Its antigen is still unknown. Using RNA transcripts as the source, TCR beta CDR3 regions were amplified. Researchers ran a first-round RT-PCR on the TCR CDR3 using the HTBI primer set. TCRdb redid the calling of the multiplex PCR reads with MiXCR, one entry per CDR3 protein. The sample comprises some 760,000 distinct CDR3 sequences, about 15% of which are singletons, and roughly 10% rests with the top ten. PBMCs were derived from under 13 ml fresh peripheral blood. This sample is drawn from a study of T cells in Graves' hyperthyroidism and ophthalmopathy. Points from the study as a whole: A model built on 13 V-J features separated ophthalmopathy from stable hyperthyroidism.

Germline V gene sequence: CDR1 SGDLS, CDR2 YYNGEE. The CDR3 has 17 residues. J gave up 3 bases and V 4 bases, and 12 bases lay outside the gene matches. This TCR derives from a young woman with Graves' hyperthyroidism. This sequence joins TRBV9 and TRBJ2-1, with TRBD2 matching over 8 bases. The sample taken for sequencing was blood. For the CDR3, the DNA is TGTGCCAGCAGCCAACCAGGACTAGCCCCCCGCTACAATGAGCAGTTCTTC. As protein: CASSQPGLAPRYNEQFF.